This record covers a single T cell receptor (beta chain). Its matching antigen is unknown. The authors prepared the TCRbeta library with unique molecular identifiers. From the PCR reads, TCRdb called clonotypes with MiXCR, one entry per CDR3 protein. The sample includes more than 100,000 distinct CDR3 sequences, about 21% of them seen just once. This record belongs to a study of T-cell reconstitution after alpha-beta-depleted transplantation in children. Broader study findings: T-cell counts and diversity at one year post-transplant came mainly from newly produced T cells. There were reportedly several hundred expanded graft clones from which alpha-beta T cells came about two months after transplant. The high TCRbeta diversity at day 60 in some patients came from surviving recipient T cells and thymic progenitors.

CDR3 length equals 17 residues. V was trimmed by 2 bases and J by 0 bases, leaving 11 bases between them. The material sequenced was PBMCs, mostly from graft donor cells, taken 180 days after TCRalphabeta/CD19-depleted stem cell transplant. The J gene is TRBJ2-6, the V gene TRBV12-3 or TRBV12-4, with no clear D. The source of this sequence is a male patient between 2 and 15 years old who had a stem cell transplant for chronic granulomatous disease, so the T cells may come from the graft donor. For the CDR3, the DNA is TGTGCCAGCAGTTTATACAGCCCCCCCTCTGGGGCCAACGTCCTGACTTTC. Its protein is CASSLYSPPSGANVLTF.